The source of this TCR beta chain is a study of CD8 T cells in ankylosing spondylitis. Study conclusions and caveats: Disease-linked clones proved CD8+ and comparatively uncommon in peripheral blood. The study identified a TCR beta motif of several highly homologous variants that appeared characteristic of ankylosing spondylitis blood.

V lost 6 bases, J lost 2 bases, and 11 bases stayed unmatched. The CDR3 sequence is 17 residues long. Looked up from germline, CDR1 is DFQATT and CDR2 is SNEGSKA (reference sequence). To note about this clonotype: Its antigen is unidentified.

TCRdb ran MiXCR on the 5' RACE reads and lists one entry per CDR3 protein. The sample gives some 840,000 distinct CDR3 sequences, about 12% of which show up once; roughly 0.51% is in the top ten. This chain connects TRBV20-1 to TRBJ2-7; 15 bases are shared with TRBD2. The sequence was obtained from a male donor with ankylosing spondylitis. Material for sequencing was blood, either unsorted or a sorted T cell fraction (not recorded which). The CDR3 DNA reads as TGCAGTGCAGAAGCTCCGGGACTAGCGGGAGGACCCTACGAGCAGTACTTC. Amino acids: CSAEAPGLAGGPYEQYF.